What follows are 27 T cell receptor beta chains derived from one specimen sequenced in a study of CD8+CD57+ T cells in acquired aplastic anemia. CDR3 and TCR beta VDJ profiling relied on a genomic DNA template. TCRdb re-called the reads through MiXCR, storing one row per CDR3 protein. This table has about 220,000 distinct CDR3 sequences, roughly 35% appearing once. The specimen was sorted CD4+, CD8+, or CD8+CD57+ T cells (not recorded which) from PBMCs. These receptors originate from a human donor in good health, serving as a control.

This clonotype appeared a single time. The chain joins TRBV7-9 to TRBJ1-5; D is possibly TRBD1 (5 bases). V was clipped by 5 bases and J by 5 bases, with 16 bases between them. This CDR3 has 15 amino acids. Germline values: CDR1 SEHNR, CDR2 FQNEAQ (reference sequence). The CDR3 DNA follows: TGTGCCAGCAGCGGGGACCGAGCTGTGGATCAGCCCCAGCATTTT. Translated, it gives CASSGDRAVDQPQHF.

The CDR3 loop is CASSPLQGSGAEAFF. The CDR3 DNA reads TGTGCCAGCTCACCCTTACAGGGGAGTGGGGCTGAAGCTTTCTTT. The chain couples TRBV2 to TRBJ1-1; TRBD1 aligns across 7 bases. Trimming at V came to 8 bases and at J to 6 bases, leaving 15 bases not matched to a gene. The CDR3 contains 15 residues. Germline assignment: CDR1 SNHLY and CDR2 FYNNEI.

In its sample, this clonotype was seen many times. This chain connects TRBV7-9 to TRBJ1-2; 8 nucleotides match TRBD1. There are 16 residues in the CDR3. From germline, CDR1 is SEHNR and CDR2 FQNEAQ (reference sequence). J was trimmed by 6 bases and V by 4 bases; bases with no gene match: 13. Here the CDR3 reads CASSSRQGIRTDGYTF. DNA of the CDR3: TGTGCCAGCAGCTCAAGACAGGGGATACGCACCGATGGCTACACCTTC.

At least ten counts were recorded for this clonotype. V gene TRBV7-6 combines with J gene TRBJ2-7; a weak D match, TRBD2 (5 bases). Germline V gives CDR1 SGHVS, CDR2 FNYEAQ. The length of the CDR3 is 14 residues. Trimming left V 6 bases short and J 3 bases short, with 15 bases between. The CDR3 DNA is TGTGCCAGCAGTTCCCTCAGAGGGCACTACGAGCAGTACTTC. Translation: CASSSLRGHYEQYF.

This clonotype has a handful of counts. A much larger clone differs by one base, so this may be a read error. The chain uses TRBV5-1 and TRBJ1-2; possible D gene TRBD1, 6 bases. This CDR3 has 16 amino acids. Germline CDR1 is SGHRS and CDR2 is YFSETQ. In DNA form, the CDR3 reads TGCGCCAACAGCTTGGGCCCAGGGGCGGCTAACTATGGCTACACCTTC. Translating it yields CANSLGPGAANYGYTF.

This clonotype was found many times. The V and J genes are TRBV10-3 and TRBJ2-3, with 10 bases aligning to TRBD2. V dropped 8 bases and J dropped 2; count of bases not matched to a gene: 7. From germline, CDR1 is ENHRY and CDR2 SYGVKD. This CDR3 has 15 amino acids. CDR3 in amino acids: CAIRDSGGTTDTQYF. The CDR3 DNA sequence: TGTGCCATCCGCGATAGCGGGGGGACCACAGATACGCAGTATTTT.

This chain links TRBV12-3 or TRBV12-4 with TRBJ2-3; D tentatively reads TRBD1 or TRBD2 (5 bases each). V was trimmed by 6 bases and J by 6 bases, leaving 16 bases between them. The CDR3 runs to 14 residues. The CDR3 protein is CASRGTSFRDTQYF. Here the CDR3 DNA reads TGTGCCAGCAGGGGGACCTCTTTTCGGGATACGCAGTATTTT.

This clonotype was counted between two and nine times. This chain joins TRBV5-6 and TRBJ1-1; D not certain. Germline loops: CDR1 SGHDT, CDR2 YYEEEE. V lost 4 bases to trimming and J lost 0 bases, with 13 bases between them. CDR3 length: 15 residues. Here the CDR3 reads CASSLQWPMNTEAFF. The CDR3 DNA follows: TGTGCCAGCAGCCTTCAATGGCCGATGAACACTGAAGCTTTCTTT. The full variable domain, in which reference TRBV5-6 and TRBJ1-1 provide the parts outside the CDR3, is DAGVTQSPTHLIKTRGQQVTLRCSPKSGHDTVSWYQQALGQGPQFIFQYYEEEERQRGNFPDRFSGHQFPNYSSELNVNALLLGDSALYLCASSLQWPMNTEAFFGQGTRLTVV.

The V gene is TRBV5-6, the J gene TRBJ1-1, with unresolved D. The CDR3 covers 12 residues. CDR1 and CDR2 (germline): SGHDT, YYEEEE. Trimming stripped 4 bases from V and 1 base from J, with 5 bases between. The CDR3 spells CASSAPNTEAFF. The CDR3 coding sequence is TGTGCCAGCAGCGCCCCGAACACTGAAGCTTTCTTT.

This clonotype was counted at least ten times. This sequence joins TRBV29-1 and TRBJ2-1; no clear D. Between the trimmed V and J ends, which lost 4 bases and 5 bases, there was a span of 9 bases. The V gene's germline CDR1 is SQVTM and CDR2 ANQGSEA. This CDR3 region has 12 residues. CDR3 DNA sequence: TGCAGCGTTGTGGGCAAGAACAATGAGCAGTTCTTC. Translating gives CSVVGKNNEQFF.

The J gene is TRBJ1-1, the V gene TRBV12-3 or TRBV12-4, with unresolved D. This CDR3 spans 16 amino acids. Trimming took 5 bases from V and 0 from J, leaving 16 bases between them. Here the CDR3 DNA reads TGTGCCAGCAGTGTCCCCCCTCGGGTCCTGAACACTGAAGCTTTCTTT. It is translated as CASSVPPRVLNTEAFF.

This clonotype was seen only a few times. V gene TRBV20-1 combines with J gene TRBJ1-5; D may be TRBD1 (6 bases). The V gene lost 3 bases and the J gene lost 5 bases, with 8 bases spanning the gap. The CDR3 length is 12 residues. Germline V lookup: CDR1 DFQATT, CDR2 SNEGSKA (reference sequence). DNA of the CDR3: TGCAGTGCTAGTTCAGGGGATCAGCCCCAGCATTTT. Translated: CSASSGDQPQHF.

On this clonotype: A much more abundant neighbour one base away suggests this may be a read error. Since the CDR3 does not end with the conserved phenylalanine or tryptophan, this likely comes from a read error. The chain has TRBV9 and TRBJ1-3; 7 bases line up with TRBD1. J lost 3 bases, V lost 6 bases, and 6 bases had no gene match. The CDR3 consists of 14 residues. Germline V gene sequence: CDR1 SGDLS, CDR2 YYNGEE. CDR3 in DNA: TGTGCCAGCAAAAGGACAGGCGATGGAAACACCATATATCTT. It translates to CASKRTGDGNTIYL.

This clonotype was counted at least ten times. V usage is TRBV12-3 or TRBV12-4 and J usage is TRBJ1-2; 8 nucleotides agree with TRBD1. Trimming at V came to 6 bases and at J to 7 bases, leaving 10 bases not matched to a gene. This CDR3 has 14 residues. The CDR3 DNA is TGTGCCAGCAGGACGGGACAGGCCATCGCTGGCTACACCTTC. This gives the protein CASRTGQAIAGYTF.

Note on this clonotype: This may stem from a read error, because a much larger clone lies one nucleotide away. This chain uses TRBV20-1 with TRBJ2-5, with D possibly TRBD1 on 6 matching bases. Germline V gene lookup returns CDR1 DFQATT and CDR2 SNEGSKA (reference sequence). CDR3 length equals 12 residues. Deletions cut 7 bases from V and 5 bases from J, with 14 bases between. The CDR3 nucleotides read TGCAGTGTTTACAGGGTTTTGGAGACCCAGTACTTC. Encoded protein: CSVYRVLETQYF.

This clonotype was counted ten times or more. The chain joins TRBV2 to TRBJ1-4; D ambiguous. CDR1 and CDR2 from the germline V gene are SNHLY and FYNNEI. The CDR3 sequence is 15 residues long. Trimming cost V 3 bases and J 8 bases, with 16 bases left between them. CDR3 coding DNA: TGTGCCAGCAGTGATTTGACTCTAGGTGGGGAAAAACTGTTTTTT. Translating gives CASSDLTLGGEKLFF. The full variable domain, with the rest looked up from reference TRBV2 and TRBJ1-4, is EPEVTQTPSHQVTQMGQEVILRCVPISNHLYFYWYRQILGQKVEFLVSFYNNEISEKSEIFDDQFSVERPDGSNFTLKIRSTKLEDSAMYFCASSDLTLGGEKLFFGSGTQLSVL.

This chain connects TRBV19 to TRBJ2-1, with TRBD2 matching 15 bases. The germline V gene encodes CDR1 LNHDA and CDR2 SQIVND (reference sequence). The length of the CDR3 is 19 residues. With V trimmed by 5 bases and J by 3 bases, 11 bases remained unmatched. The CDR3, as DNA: TGTGCCAGTAGTCTCACCGGGACTAGCGGGGGGAAATACTACAATGAGCAGTTCTTC. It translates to CASSLTGTSGGKYYNEQFF.

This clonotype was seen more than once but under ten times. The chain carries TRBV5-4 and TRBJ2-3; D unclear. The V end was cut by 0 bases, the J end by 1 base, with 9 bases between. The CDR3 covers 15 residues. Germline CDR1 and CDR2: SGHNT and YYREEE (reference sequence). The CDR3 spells CASSLDRPGTDTQYF. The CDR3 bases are TGTGCCAGCAGCTTGGATAGACCCGGCACAGATACGCAGTATTTT.

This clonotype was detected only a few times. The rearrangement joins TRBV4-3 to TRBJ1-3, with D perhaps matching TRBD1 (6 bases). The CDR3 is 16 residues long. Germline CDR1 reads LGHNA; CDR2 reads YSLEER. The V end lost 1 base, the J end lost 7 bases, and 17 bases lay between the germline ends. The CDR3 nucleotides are TGCGCCAGCAGCCAAGTAGGACAGTCTCAGGGGAACACCATATATTTT. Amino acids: CASSQVGQSQGNTIYF.

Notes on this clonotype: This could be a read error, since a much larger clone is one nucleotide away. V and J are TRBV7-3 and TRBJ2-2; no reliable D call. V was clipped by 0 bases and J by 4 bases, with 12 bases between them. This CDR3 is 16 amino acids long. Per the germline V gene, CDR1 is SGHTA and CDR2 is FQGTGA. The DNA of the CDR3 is TGTGCCAGCAGCTTAACGGTCGCAGGAAGCACCGGGGAGCTGTTTTTT. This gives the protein CASSLTVAGSTGELFF.

CDR3 region: CATSRTSGSHEQFF. For the CDR3, the DNA is TGTGCCACCAGCAGGACTAGCGGGAGCCATGAGCAGTTCTTC. V usage is TRBV15 and J usage is TRBJ2-1; 12 nucleotides match TRBD2. CDR1 and CDR2 from the germline V gene are LNHNV and YYDKDF (reference sequence). With 3 bases clipped from V and 8 bases from J, the junction kept 2 bases outside the gene matches. CDR3 size: 14 residues.

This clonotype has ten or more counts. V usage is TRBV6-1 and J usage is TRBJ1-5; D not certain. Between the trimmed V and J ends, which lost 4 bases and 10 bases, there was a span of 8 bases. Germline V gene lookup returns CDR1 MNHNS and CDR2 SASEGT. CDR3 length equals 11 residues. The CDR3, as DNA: TGTGCCAGCAGTGGTATCGAACCCCAGCATTTT. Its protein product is CASSGIEPQHF.

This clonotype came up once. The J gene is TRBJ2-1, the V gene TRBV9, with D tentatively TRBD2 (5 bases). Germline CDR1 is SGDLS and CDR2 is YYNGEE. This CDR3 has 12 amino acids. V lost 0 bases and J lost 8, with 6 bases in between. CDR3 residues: CASSVVRDEQFF. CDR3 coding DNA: TGTGCCAGCAGCGTAGTGAGGGATGAGCAGTTCTTC.

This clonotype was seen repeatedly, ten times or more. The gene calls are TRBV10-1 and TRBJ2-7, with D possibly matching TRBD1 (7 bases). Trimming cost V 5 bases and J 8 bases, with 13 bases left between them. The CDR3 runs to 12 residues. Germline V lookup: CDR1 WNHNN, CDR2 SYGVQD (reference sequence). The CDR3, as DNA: TGCGCCAGCAGTTCAGGGGGGAGAAAGCAGTACTTC. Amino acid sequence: CASSSGGRKQYF.

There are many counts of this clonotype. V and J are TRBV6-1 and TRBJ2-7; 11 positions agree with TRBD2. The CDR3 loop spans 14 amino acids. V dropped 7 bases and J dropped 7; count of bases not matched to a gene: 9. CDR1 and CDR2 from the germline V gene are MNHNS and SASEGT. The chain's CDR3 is CASIGSGRASEQYF. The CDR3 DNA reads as TGTGCCAGCATAGGTAGCGGGAGGGCTAGTGAGCAGTACTTC.

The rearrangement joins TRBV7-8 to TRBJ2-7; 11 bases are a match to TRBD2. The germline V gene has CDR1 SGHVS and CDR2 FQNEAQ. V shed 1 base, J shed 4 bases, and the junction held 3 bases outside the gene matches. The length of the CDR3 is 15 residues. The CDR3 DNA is TGTGCCAGCAGCTTAGTTAGCGGGGGGGATTACGAGCAGTACGTC. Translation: CASSLVSGGDYEQYV.

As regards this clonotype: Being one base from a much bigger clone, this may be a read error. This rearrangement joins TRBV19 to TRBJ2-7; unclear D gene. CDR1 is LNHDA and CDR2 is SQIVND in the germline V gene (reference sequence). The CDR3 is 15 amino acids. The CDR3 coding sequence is TGTGCCAGTGGTATGGGCTTTGGCGGATCCTACGAGCAGTACTTC. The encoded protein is CASGMGFGGSYEQYF.